Listed below are T cell receptor beta chains from one sample, sequenced in a study of cytomegalovirus exposure and HLA in healthy donors. Profiled with immunoSEQ multiplex PCR; TCRdb holds only in-frame clones, not every one. Of roughly 86,000 clones listed, approximately 70% are singletons. Input material: PBMCs. These receptors came from a man aged 55 to 70 in good health and CMV-seronegative. CDR3s include the opening cysteine and the closing phenylalanine or tryptophan. The D gene is left open where the match is weak. A clone size is listed for some rows: how often the clone was seen (once, few, many), or a class if it is expanded.

few | TRBD2 | TRBJ2-3 | 15 | TRBV14 | TGTGCCAGCAGCCAACTAGCGGGGAGCACAGATACGCAGTATTTT | CASSQLAGSTDTQYF
NA | TRBD1 | TRBJ2-3 | 14 | TRBV7-2 | TGTGCCAGCACCAGGACAGGGCTCACAGATACGCAGTATTTT | CASTRTGLTDTQYF
few | NA | TRBJ1-5 | 14 | TRBV21-1 | TGTGCCAACGCGGCCCCGCGTGGCAATCAGCCCCAGCATTTT | CANAAPRGNQPQHF
once | NA | TRBJ1-4 | 16 | TRBV6-1 | TGTGCCAGCAGTGACGGCCTGGGAGCAACTAATGAAAAACTGTTTTTT | CASSDGLGATNEKLFF
few | TRBD2 | TRBJ2-5 | 15 | TRBV25-1 | TGTGCCAGCAGTGTTAGCGGGGGGGCCGATGAGACCCAGTACTTC | CASSVSGGADETQYF
NA | NA | TRBJ2-4 | 15 | TRBV19 | TGTGCCAGTGCGGGGTTACTGACAGCCAAAAACATTCAGTACTTC | CASAGLLTAKNIQYF
once | TRBD1 | TRBJ2-7 | 17 | TRBV5-4 | TGTGCCAGCAGCCGACACTCCGGGACAGGGGCCTCCTACGAGCAGTACTTC | CASSRHSGTGASYEQYF
NA | NA | TRBJ2-7 | 14 | TRBV21-1 | TGTGCCAGCAGCACTCGGGGGGACTTCTACGAGCAGTACTTC | CASSTRGDFYEQYF
NA | NA | TRBJ2-2 | 13 | TRBV7-9 | TGTGCCAGCAGCTTTTCCTACGCCGGGGAGCTGTTTTTT | CASSFSYAGELFF
NA | NA | TRBJ2-5 | 14 | TRBV10-2 | TGCGCCAGCAGTCTGAACTATGTATTGGAGACCCAGTACTTC | CASSLNYVLETQYF
NA | TRBD2 | TRBJ2-5 | 15 | TRBV6-5 | TGTGCCAGCAGTTACTTGGCGGGGGGGACAGAGACCCAGTACTTC | CASSYLAGGTETQYF
once | NA | TRBJ2-1 | 14 | TRBV15 | TGTGCCACCAGCATCGGGACTCCGGGGAATGAGCAGTTCTTC | CATSIGTPGNEQFF
NA | TRBD2 | TRBJ2-7 | 16 | TRBV7-2 | TGTGCCAGCAGCCTAGAAAGCGGGGGGGTAGTCGACGAGCAGTACTTC | CASSLESGGVVDEQYF
NA | NA | TRBJ2-2 | 14 | TRBV5-1 | TGCGCCAGCAGGGGGCGCTTGAACACCGGGGAGCTGTTTTTT | CASRGRLNTGELFF
many | NA | TRBJ1-5 | 14 | TRBV12-5 | TGTGCTAGTGGTTTAGGACAGATGAATCAGCCCCAGCATTTT | CASGLGQMNQPQHF
NA | NA | TRBJ1-5 | 12 | TRBV28 | TGTGCCAGCCGGGATAGCAATCAGCCCCAGCATTTT | CASRDSNQPQHF